Described below is a single T cell receptor (beta chain) sequence and its context. This entry belongs to a study of technical replicates of blood from a handful of donors. Data came from immunoSEQ multiplex PCR; TCRdb stores just in-frame clones and leaves some out. The sample contains 65,000 to 80,000 clones, 96% of which appear only once. The V gene end was trimmed by 6 bases and the J gene end by 1 base; junction bases not matched to a gene: 13. Looked up from germline, CDR1 is MGHDK and CDR2 is SYGVNS. The CDR3 consists of 17 residues. This TCR came from a human donor in good health. Sequenced: T cells isolated from PBMCs. This rearrangement joins TRBV25-1 to TRBJ2-5, with 8 bases that match TRBD2. Written as DNA, the CDR3 is TGTGCCAGCAGCCCATTTTATAGCGGGAAGGGCCAAGAGACCCAGTACTTC. This sequence encodes CASSPFYSGKGQETQYF.